A selection of T cell receptor beta chains follows, all from one sample in a study of cytomegalovirus exposure and HLA in healthy donors. TCRdb keeps only in-frame clones here, not all; method: immunoSEQ multiplex PCR. The profile shows 100,000 to 150,000 clones, 89% of them singletons. Specimen: PBMCs. These receptors came from a man aged 25 to 40 in good health and CMV-seronegative. Both conserved end residues are part of each CDR3. Fields, in order: J gene, D gene, V gene, clone size, CDR3 DNA, CDR3 protein. A D gene is named only where the DNA matches it firmly. Part of the rows lack a size; the others show once, few, many or a class for expanded clones.

TRBJ1-4,-,TRBV19,once,TGTGCCAGTACAGATCGCACAGGTGTTGAAAAACTGTTTTTT,CASTDRTGVEKLFF
TRBJ1-1,TRBD1,TRBV7-9,-,TGTGCCAGCAGTTCATGGCAGGGGGCGGGCACTGAAGCTTTCTTT,CASSSWQGAGTEAFF
TRBJ1-3,TRBD1,TRBV19,-,TGTGCCAGCGGGGACAGTCGTACATGGGACACCATATATTTT,CASGDSRTWDTIYF
TRBJ1-1,-,TRBV4-1,-,TGCGCCAGCAGCCAGCCCCTCCGGAGGGACACTGAAGCTTTCTTT,CASSQPLRRDTEAFF
TRBJ1-1,-,TRBV4-1,-,TGCGCCAGCAGCCAAGAGACTGTGAACACTGAAGCTTTCTTT,CASSQETVNTEAFF
TRBJ2-7,-,TRBV10-3,-,TGTGCCATCACCTTCGCTTTGGGCGACGAGCAGTACTTC,CAITFALGDEQYF
TRBJ2-7,TRBD1,TRBV6-4,-,TGTGCCAGCAGTGACTCAGGCAGGGGGCGCCAGGTAAGGTACGAGCAGTACTTC,CASSDSGRGRQVRYEQYF
TRBJ1-2,TRBD1,TRBV2,few,TGTGCCAGCAACGAATGGGGACAGGGTTATGGTGGCTACACCTTC,CASNEWGQGYGGYTF
TRBJ2-7,-,TRBV5-4,-,TGTGCCAGCAGCTTGGCGACCTCTTCGGGCTACGAGCAGTACTTC,CASSLATSSGYEQYF
TRBJ1-4,-,TRBV6-6,few,TGTGCCAGCAGTTACTCCCAGGGATATTTCAATGAAAAACTGTTTTTT,CASSYSQGYFNEKLFF